This passage covers 7 T cell receptor beta chains from one sample sequenced in a study of human T cells and chemical hapten exposure. Time point noted: patch test 3, about 24 weeks after DPC sensitization. Treatment in this sample: therapeutic diphenylcyclopropenone sensitization with weekly scalp DPC. TCRdb recomputed calls from the RACE reads with MiXCR, one row per CDR3 protein. The table includes 55,000 to 80,000 distinct CDR3 sequences, 9.5% to 12% detected once. The specimen comprised whole blood, sampled in connection with sensitization to the hapten diphenylcyclopropenone (DPC). These receptor sequences come from a young woman with alopecia areata. Some clones in this sample may be carry-over from other donors' samples.

This clonotype was observed at least ten times. The chain uses TRBV7-2 and TRBJ2-1, with D possibly TRBD2 on 5 matching bases. Germline V lookup: CDR1 SGHTA, CDR2 FQGNSA. Trimming removed 3 bases from V and 10 bases from J, with 19 bases in between. The CDR3 has 15 residues. The CDR3 DNA follows: TGTGCCAGCAGCTTCAACGGGAAAGGTATCCGGGAGCAGTTCTTC. Translation gives CASSFNGKGIREQFF.

This clonotype was observed a handful of times. This chain links TRBV5-1 with TRBJ2-1; 9 bases fit TRBD1. After removal of 5 bases from V and 4 bases from J, the junction contained 10 bases not matched to a gene. The CDR3 length is 16 residues. Per the germline V gene, CDR1 is SGHRS and CDR2 is YFSETQ. The CDR3, as DNA: TGCGCCAGCAGGAAAGATCCGGGACAGGGTTACAATGAGCAGTTCTTC. Translating gives CASRKDPGQGYNEQFF.

In DNA form, the CDR3 reads TGTGCCAGCAGCCAAGACCTACTAACCGGTTATGGAGGGGAGCTGTTTTTT. It yields the protein CASSQDLLTGYGGELFF. This chain uses TRBV3-1 with TRBJ2-2; D is uncertain. Trimming shortened V by 0 bases and J by 8 bases, and 19 bases separated the two germline ends. CDR3 length equals 17 residues. Germline V gives CDR1 LGHDT, CDR2 YNNKEL (reference sequence). Complete variable domain (other parts from reference TRBV3-1 and TRBJ2-2): DTAVSQTPKYLVTQMGNDKSIKCEQNLGHDTMYWYKQDSKKFLKIMFSYNNKELIINETVPNRFSPKSPDKAHLNLHINSLELGDSAVYFCASSQDLLTGYGGELFFGEGSRLTVL.

The chain combines TRBV24-1 with TRBJ2-2; unclear D gene. V was cut by 4 bases and J by 7 bases, with 15 bases left in between. The CDR3 runs to 15 residues. The germline V gene encodes CDR1 KGHDR and CDR2 SFDVKD. CDR3 sequence: CATSDPGTLSGELFF. Here the CDR3 DNA reads TGTGCCACCAGTGACCCTGGAACACTTAGCGGGGAGCTGTTTTTT.

This clonotype has ten or more counts. The chain combines TRBV18 with TRBJ1-5; 7 positions match TRBD1. This CDR3 has 15 residues. CDR1 KGHSH and CDR2 LQKENI come from the germline V gene. V dropped 2 bases and J dropped 6; count of bases not matched to a gene: 7. CDR3: CASSPDGQAVQPQHF. CDR3 bases: TGTGCCAGCTCACCAGATGGACAGGCGGTTCAGCCCCAGCATTTT. Combining the CDR3 with reference TRBV18 and TRBJ1-5 gives the whole variable domain NAGVMQNPRHLVRRRGQEARLRCSPMKGHSHVYWYRQLPEEGLKFMVYLQKENIIDESGMPKERFSAEFPKEGPSILRIQQVVRGDSAAYFCASSPDGQAVQPQHFGDGTRLSIL.

This clonotype was picked up many times. The rearrangement uses TRBV5-7 and TRBJ2-7; D ambiguous. TRBV5-7 is an ORF; its function is uncertain. V shed 0 bases and J shed 0 bases, with 13 bases lying between them. The CDR3 spans 16 residues. As DNA, the CDR3 is TGTGCCAGCAGCTTGGTCCTTCAGCCGGACTCCTACGAGCAGTACTTC. Its protein is CASSLVLQPDSYEQYF.

This sequence joins TRBV7-2 and TRBJ1-6; no reliable D call. This CDR3 has 13 amino acids. The ends were cut back, 5 bases at V and 7 bases at J, with 9 bases in the middle. CDR1 is SGHTA, CDR2 FQGNSA, per germline. The CDR3 protein is CASSESANSPLHF. CDR3 DNA sequence: TGTGCCAGCAGCGAATCGGCGAATTCACCCCTCCACTTT.